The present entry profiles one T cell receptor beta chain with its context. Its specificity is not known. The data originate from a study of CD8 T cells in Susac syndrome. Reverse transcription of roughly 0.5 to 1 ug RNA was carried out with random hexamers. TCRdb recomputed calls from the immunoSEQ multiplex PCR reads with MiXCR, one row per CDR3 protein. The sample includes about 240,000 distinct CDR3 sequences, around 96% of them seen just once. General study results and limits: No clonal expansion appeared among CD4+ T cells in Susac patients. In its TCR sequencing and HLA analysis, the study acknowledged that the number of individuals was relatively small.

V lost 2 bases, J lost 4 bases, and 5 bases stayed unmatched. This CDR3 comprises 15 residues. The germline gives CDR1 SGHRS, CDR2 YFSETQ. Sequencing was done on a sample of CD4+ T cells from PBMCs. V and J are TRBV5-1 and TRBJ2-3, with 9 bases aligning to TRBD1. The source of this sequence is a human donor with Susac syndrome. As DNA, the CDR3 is TGCGCCAGCAGCTTAGACGGGACAGGGCCAGATACGCAGTATTTT. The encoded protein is CASSLDGTGPDTQYF.